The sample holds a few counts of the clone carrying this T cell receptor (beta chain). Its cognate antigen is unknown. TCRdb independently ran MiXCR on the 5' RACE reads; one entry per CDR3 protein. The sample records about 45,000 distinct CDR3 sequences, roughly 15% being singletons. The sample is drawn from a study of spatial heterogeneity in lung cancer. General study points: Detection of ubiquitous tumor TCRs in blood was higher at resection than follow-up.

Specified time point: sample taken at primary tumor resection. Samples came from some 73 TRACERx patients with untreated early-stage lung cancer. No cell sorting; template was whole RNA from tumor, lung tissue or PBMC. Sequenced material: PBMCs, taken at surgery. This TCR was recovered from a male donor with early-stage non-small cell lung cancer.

The CDR3 loop reads CASSLRTSGREWGNEQFF. The CDR3 coding sequence is TGTGCCAGCAGCCTACGGACTAGCGGGAGGGAATGGGGCAATGAGCAGTTCTTC. The gene calls are TRBV7-2 and TRBJ2-1, with TRBD2 identical over 15 bases. The J segment lost 6 bases and the V segment lost 5 bases, leaving 11 bases of the junction unmatched. CDR1 is SGHTA and CDR2 is FQGNSA in the germline V gene. The CDR3 totals 18 residues.